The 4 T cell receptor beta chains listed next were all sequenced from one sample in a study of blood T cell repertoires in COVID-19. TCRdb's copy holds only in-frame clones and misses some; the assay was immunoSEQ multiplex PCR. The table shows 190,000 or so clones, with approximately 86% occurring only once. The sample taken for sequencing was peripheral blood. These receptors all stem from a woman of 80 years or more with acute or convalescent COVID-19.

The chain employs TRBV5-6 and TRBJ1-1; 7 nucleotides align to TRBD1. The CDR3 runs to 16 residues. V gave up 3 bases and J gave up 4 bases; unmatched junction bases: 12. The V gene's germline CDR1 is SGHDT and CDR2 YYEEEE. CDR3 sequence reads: CASSSLRQGSATEAFF. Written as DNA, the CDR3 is TGTGCCAGCAGCTCCTTAAGACAGGGAAGTGCCACTGAAGCTTTCTTT.

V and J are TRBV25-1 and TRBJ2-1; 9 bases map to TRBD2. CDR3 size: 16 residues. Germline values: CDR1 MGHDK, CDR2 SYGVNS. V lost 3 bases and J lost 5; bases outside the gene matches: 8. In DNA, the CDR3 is TGTGCCAGCAGTGACCAAAAGGCGGGGGGGGACAATGAGCAGTTCTTC. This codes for CASSDQKAGGDNEQFF.

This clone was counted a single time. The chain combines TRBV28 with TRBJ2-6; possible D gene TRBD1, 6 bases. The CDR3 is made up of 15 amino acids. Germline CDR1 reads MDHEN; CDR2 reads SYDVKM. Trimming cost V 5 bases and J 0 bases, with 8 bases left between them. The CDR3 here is CASSPQGSGANVLTF. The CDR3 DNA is TGTGCCAGCAGTCCACAGGGCTCTGGGGCCAACGTCCTGACTTTC.

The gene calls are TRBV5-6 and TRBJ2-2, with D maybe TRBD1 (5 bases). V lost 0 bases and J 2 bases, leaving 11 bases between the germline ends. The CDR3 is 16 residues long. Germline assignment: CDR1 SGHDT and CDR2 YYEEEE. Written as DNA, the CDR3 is TGTGCCAGCAGCTTGGTCGGACAAATAAACACCGGGGAGCTGTTTTTT. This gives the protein CASSLVGQINTGELFF.